A single sample gave rise to the 26 T cell receptor beta chains below, sequenced in a study of Graves' ophthalmopathy and Graves' hyperthyroidism. Amplified TCR beta CDR3 regions were obtained using RNA transcripts as template. First-round RT-PCR with HTBI primers preceded a second-round multiplex PCR. TCRdb independently ran MiXCR on the multiplex PCR reads; one entry per CDR3 protein. This sample has about 640,000 distinct CDR3 sequences; roughly 39% occur once, and the top ten carry 3% to 3.5%. The sequencing sample was made of peripheral blood. Every receptor here comes from an adult man with Graves' ophthalmopathy.

This clonotype was found many times. This chain uses TRBV29-1 with TRBJ2-7; the D gene is possibly TRBD1 (6 bases). The CDR3 spans 13 residues. Germline CDR1 is SQVTM and CDR2 is ANQGSEA. The V gene lost 4 bases and the J gene lost 10 bases, with 20 bases spanning the gap. For the CDR3, the DNA is TGCAGCGTTGGCGAGGGACACCGAGTGCCCCAGTACTTC. It translates to CSVGEGHRVPQYF.

The chain joins TRBV20-1 to TRBJ2-5, with TRBD2 identical over 7 bases. The germline CDR1 and CDR2 sequences are DFQATT and SNEGSKA (reference sequence). With V trimmed by 1 base and J by 2 bases, 10 bases remained unmatched. This CDR3 is built from 16 residues. The CDR3 region is CSARAVWGGGQETQYF. The CDR3 region has the DNA TGCAGTGCTAGAGCAGTCTGGGGGGGGGGACAAGAGACCCAGTACTTC.

This clonotype was found once. Here the CDR3 omits its conserved ending phenylalanine or tryptophan, so a read error is the likely source. The J gene is TRBJ1-2, the V gene TRBV29-1; D is undetermined. Looked up from germline, CDR1 is SQVTM and CDR2 is ANQGSEA. This CDR3 has 9 residues. V was pared by 0 bases and J by 7 bases, with 0 bases between. The CDR3 region has the DNA TGCAGCGTTGAAGATGGCTACACCCTC. The encoded protein is CSVEDGYTL.

This clonotype was recorded at least ten times. The chain combines TRBV5-8 with TRBJ1-5; tentatively, D is TRBD1 (6 bases). The CDR3 extends over 15 amino acids. CDR1 and CDR2 from the germline V gene are SGHTS and YDEGEE. Trimming cost V 3 bases and J 5 bases, with 15 bases left between them. This CDR3 reads CASSSGVQGDQPQHF. The DNA of the CDR3 is TGTGCCAGCAGCTCCGGGGTACAGGGCGATCAGCCCCAGCATTTT.

This clonotype was seen a handful of times. The V and J genes are TRBV7-9 and TRBJ2-7, with 7 bases fitting TRBD2. The CDR3 consists of 15 residues. Germline V gene sequence: CDR1 SEHNR, CDR2 FQNEAQ (reference sequence). The J segment lost 4 bases and the V segment lost 8 bases, leaving 14 bases of the junction unmatched. CDR3 loop: CASSPPQRDGYEQYF. The CDR3 region has the DNA TGTGCCAGCTCACCCCCTCAGCGGGACGGGTACGAGCAGTACTTC.

The table lists this clonotype with many counts. V gene TRBV7-2 combines with J gene TRBJ2-7; D call uncertain. Per the germline V gene, CDR1 is SGHTA and CDR2 is FQGNSA. The CDR3 is 13 residues long. The germline V and J ends were trimmed by 5 bases and 3 bases, with 11 bases remaining between them. CDR3 bases: TGTGCCAGCAGCCTAGTAGGAAACTACGAGCAGTACTTC. It encodes CASSLVGNYEQYF.

This clonotype was seen at least ten times. The V gene is TRBV2, the J gene TRBJ1-1; tentative D call: TRBD1 (5 bases). Between the trimmed V and J ends, which lost 7 bases and 11 bases, there was a span of 23 bases. CDR1 and CDR2 from the germline V gene are SNHLY and FYNNEI. The CDR3 sequence is 14 residues long. The CDR3 loop is CASMGLLELVDAFF. The CDR3 DNA reads TGTGCCAGCATGGGGCTCCTCGAACTCGTTGATGCTTTCTTT.

This clonotype was seen many times. The chain carries TRBV7-9 and TRBJ2-7; 7 bases agree with TRBD1. After removal of 5 bases from V and 2 bases from J, the junction contained 6 bases not matched to a gene. CDR1 is SEHNR, CDR2 FQNEAQ, per germline (reference sequence). There are 14 residues in the CDR3. The CDR3 sequence: CASSPQGQTYEQYF. CDR3 coding DNA: TGTGCCAGCAGCCCACAGGGACAGACCTACGAGCAGTACTTC.

The chain employs TRBV30 and TRBJ2-7, with 9 bases fitting TRBD1. Unmatched junction bases numbered 5, after V lost 2 bases and J lost 6 bases. CDR1 is GTSNPN, CDR2 SVGIG, per germline (reference sequence). This CDR3 spans 13 amino acids. The CDR3 sequence: CAWSRDREFEQYF. CDR3 bases: TGTGCCTGGAGTCGGGACAGGGAATTCGAGCAGTACTTC. The entire variable domain, with the rest obtained from reference TRBV30 and TRBJ2-7, is as follows: SQTIHQWPATLVQPVGSPLSLECTVEGTSNPNLYWYRQAAGRGLQLLFYSVGIGQISSEVPQNLSASRPQDRQFILSSKKLLLSDSGFYLCAWSRDREFEQYFGPGTRLTVT.

V usage is TRBV25-1 and J usage is TRBJ2-7, with TRBD1 matching 8 bases. With 5 bases clipped from V and 5 bases from J, the junction kept 11 bases outside the gene matches. The germline V gene has CDR1 MGHDK and CDR2 SYGVNS. The CDR3 consists of 15 residues. As DNA, the CDR3 is TGTGCCAGCAGTAACTCCGGGACAGGCCGGGACGAGCAGTACTTC. Protein: CASSNSGTGRDEQYF.

This clonotype turned up a few times. V gene TRBV24-1 combines with J gene TRBJ1-4, with 12 bases aligning to TRBD1. The CDR3 is 14 amino acids. J was trimmed by 8 bases and V by 4 bases; bases with no gene match: 1. Germline V gene sequence: CDR1 KGHDR, CDR2 SFDVKD. CDR3 region: CATSDGTGGEKLFF. The CDR3 DNA reads TGTGCCACCAGTGACGGGACAGGGGGCGAAAAACTGTTTTTT.

The chain is built from TRBV10-3 and TRBJ2-7; a possible D gene is TRBD1 (7 bases). This CDR3 comprises 15 residues. V lost 0 bases to trimming and J lost 7 bases, with 16 bases between them. The germline CDR1 and CDR2 sequences are ENHRY and SYGVKD. The CDR3 loop reads CAISESRGDTGEQYF. The CDR3 DNA follows: TGTGCCATCAGTGAGTCCAGGGGGGACACCGGGGAGCAGTACTTC.

This rearrangement joins TRBV5-4 to TRBJ1-1, with D tentatively TRBD1 (6 bases). The CDR3 is 15 residues long. V was trimmed by 0 bases and J by 6 bases, leaving 15 bases between them. CDR1 and CDR2 from the germline V gene are SGHNT and YYREEE (reference sequence). CDR3 loop: CASSLGGGGGSEAFF. CDR3 nucleotide sequence: TGTGCCAGCAGCTTGGGAGGCGGAGGGGGTTCTGAAGCTTTCTTT.

This clonotype showed up many times. This chain links TRBV29-1 with TRBJ2-5, with D perhaps matching TRBD2 (5 bases). Germline V gene lookup returns CDR1 SQVTM and CDR2 ANQGSEA. This CDR3 spans 13 amino acids. The V end lost 4 bases, the J end lost 5 bases, and 14 bases lay between the germline ends. The CDR3 protein is CSVGNRLTETQYF. The CDR3 coding sequence is TGCAGCGTTGGAAACCGACTAACCGAGACCCAGTACTTC.

The table lists this clonotype with a few counts. V gene TRBV28 combines with J gene TRBJ1-2; D remains unclear. The CDR3 sequence is 12 residues long. V was shortened by 10 bases and J by 2 bases, with 11 bases between the two germline ends. Germline CDR1 MDHEN, CDR2 SYDVKM. The CDR3 spells CATEPANYGYTF. CDR3 in DNA: TGTGCCACTGAACCGGCGAACTATGGCTACACCTTC.

The V gene is TRBV12-3 or TRBV12-4, the J gene TRBJ1-5, with D possibly being TRBD1 (5 bases). This CDR3 is built from 16 residues. V was trimmed by 7 bases and J by 5 bases, leaving 21 bases between them. The CDR3 sequence: CASTSGTWGEDQPQHF. The DNA for the CDR3 is TGTGCCAGCACCTCCGGGACGTGGGGCGAGGATCAGCCCCAGCATTTT.

Regarding this clonotype: This could be a read error, since a much larger clone is one nucleotide away. The V gene is TRBV10-3, the J gene TRBJ1-3; 7 bases are a match to TRBD1. CDR1 ENHRY and CDR2 SYGVKD come from the germline V gene. This CDR3 has 13 amino acids. With 10 bases clipped from V and 0 bases from J, the junction kept 3 bases outside the gene matches. The CDR3 loop is CATGQNSGNTIYF. In DNA form, the CDR3 reads TGTGCCACGGGACAGAACTCTGGAAACACCATATATTTT.

This clonotype was found many times. The V and J genes are TRBV10-3 and TRBJ1-4, with unresolved D. Per the germline V gene, CDR1 is ENHRY and CDR2 is SYGVKD. CDR3 length equals 16 residues. The V end was cut by 2 bases, the J end by 0 bases, with 10 bases between. The CDR3 nucleotides read TGTGCCATCAGTGAGCGCCCAACCTCAACTAATGAAAAACTGTTTTTT. It specifies CAISERPTSTNEKLFF.

Of note for this clonotype: A junction end diverges from the germline sequence, so it may reflect a read error. The rearrangement joins TRBV9 to TRBJ2-2; D is possibly TRBD1 (5 bases). The CDR3 loop spans 15 amino acids. The germline gives CDR1 SGDLS, CDR2 YYNGEE. CDR3 region: CAGSPGNGRREELFF. For the CDR3, the DNA is TGTGCCGGCAGCCCCGGCAATGGGCGCAGGGAGGAGCTGTTTTTT. Full variable domain (rest looked up from reference TRBV9 and TRBJ2-2): DSGVTQTPKHLITATGQRVTLRCSPRSGDLSVYWYQQSLDQGLQFLIQYYNGEERAKGNILERFSAQQFPDLHSELNLSSLELGDSALYFCAGSPGNGRREELFFGEGSRLTVL.

The gene calls are TRBV6-1 and TRBJ2-7; a weak D match, TRBD2 (6 bases). Germline V gene lookup returns CDR1 MNHNS and CDR2 SASEGT. Trimming removed 5 bases at V and 6 bases at J, with 14 bases between. There are 13 residues in the CDR3. For the CDR3, the DNA is TGTGCCAGCAGTTATGAGATAGCGGCCGAGCAGTACTTC. Translated, it gives CASSYEIAAEQYF.

This chain uses TRBV10-3 with TRBJ1-2; weak D call: TRBD1 (6 bases). The CDR3 loop spans 14 amino acids. The V gene's germline CDR1 is ENHRY and CDR2 SYGVKD. Deletions cut 0 bases from V and 6 bases from J, with 11 bases between. The CDR3 reads CAISESGAENGYTF. Written as DNA, the CDR3 is TGTGCCATCAGTGAGTCGGGGGCTGAGAATGGCTACACCTTC.

This chain uses TRBV5-5 with TRBJ1-4, with D unclear. Germline V lookup: CDR1 SGHKS, CDR2 YYEKEE (reference sequence). V lost 1 base and J 8 bases, leaving 12 bases between the germline ends. This CDR3 spans 14 amino acids. The CDR3 DNA follows: TGTGCCAGCAGCTTGAGAACAGTTGGCGAAAAACTGTTTTTT. Translation gives CASSLRTVGEKLFF.

The genes are TRBV7-9 and TRBJ2-7; 10 bases are a match to TRBD2. Germline V CDR1 and CDR2: SEHNR, FQNEAQ (reference sequence). This CDR3 has 17 residues. Unmatched junction bases numbered 20, after V lost 5 bases and J lost 10 bases. The CDR3, as DNA: TGTGCCAGCAGCCCCACCCCACCTAGCGGGGGTTCCCGGGGTCAGTACTTC. This sequence encodes CASSPTPPSGGSRGQYF.

This clonotype was recorded many times. The chain uses TRBV6-5 and TRBJ1-1, with D uncertain. The germline V gene encodes CDR1 MNHEY and CDR2 SVGAGI. The V gene lost 6 bases and the J gene lost 1 base, with 3 bases spanning the gap. This CDR3 contains 11 residues. The CDR3 nucleotides read TGTGCCAGCAGGGCGAACACTGAAGCTTTCTTT. Protein sequence: CASRANTEAFF.

V usage is TRBV25-1 and J usage is TRBJ2-7; 10 bases match TRBD2. The CDR3 runs 14 residues. Germline values: CDR1 MGHDK, CDR2 SYGVNS. With V trimmed by 8 bases and J by 7 bases, 11 bases remained unmatched. The CDR3 protein is CASVELAGGGEQYF. The CDR3 bases are TGTGCCAGCGTAGAGTTAGCGGGAGGTGGGGAGCAGTACTTC.

This clonotype was counted at least ten times. V is TRBV9 and J is TRBJ1-2; D possibly corresponds to TRBD1 (5 bases). The CDR3 covers 16 residues. Trimming stripped 3 bases from V and 0 bases from J, with 15 bases between. Germline V gene data show CDR1 as SGDLS and CDR2 as YYNGEE. The CDR3: CASSADGGRANYGYTF. DNA of the CDR3: TGTGCCAGCAGCGCCGATGGGGGAAGAGCTAACTATGGCTACACCTTC. Full variable domain (rest looked up from reference TRBV9 and TRBJ1-2): DSGVTQTPKHLITATGQRVTLRCSPRSGDLSVYWYQQSLDQGLQFLIQYYNGEERAKGNILERFSAQQFPDLHSELNLSSLELGDSALYFCASSADGGRANYGYTFGSGTRLTVV.